Each of the 21 T cell receptor beta chains below was sequenced from the same sample in a study of blood T cell repertoires in COVID-19. The data were produced by immunoSEQ multiplex PCR, yet TCRdb's version contains in-frame clones alone and is incomplete. The sample contains 25,000 to 35,000 clones, nearly 90% of which appear only once. The sample comprised peripheral blood. The receptors originated from a human donor in a cohort sampled during active COVID-19.

The chain couples TRBV4-1 to TRBJ2-1; no reliable D call. The germline gives CDR1 MGHRA, CDR2 YSYEKL. This CDR3 has 18 amino acids. V lost 2 bases and J 0 bases, leaving 17 bases between the germline ends. CDR3 bases: TGCGCCAGCAGCCAACTAGACCTGTTGCCCAGCTCCTACAATGAGCAGTTCTTC. Its protein product is CASSQLDLLPSSYNEQFF.

This chain joins TRBV2 and TRBJ1-2; 8 nucleotides line up with TRBD1. The CDR3 runs 14 residues. Germline values: CDR1 SNHLY, CDR2 FYNNEI. The J segment lost 4 bases and the V segment lost 4 bases, leaving 5 bases of the junction unmatched. CDR3: CASSAGQVVYGYTF. In DNA form, the CDR3 reads TGTGCCAGCAGTGCGGGACAGGTCGTCTATGGCTACACCTTC.

The rearrangement uses TRBV2 and TRBJ1-1; a possible D gene is TRBD1 (6 bases). Germline CDR1 reads SNHLY; CDR2 reads FYNNEI. CDR3 length: 15 residues. The V end was cut by 4 bases, the J end by 0 bases, with 12 bases between. For the CDR3, the DNA is TGTGCCAGCAGTGTGGCAGGACAGATGAACACTGAAGCTTTCTTT. Protein sequence: CASSVAGQMNTEAFF.

V is TRBV6-4 and J is TRBJ2-1; 14 bases match TRBD2. The length of the CDR3 is 19 residues. With V trimmed by 4 bases and J by 0 bases, 8 bases remained unmatched. In germline, CDR1 is MRHNA, CDR2 SNTAGT. The CDR3 spells CASSAGLAGGLSSYNEQFF. The CDR3 DNA sequence: TGTGCCAGCAGTGCTGGACTAGCGGGAGGCCTGAGCTCCTACAATGAGCAGTTCTTC.

The chain couples TRBV19 to TRBJ2-7, with 8 bases aligning to TRBD1. Losses at the gene ends were 5 bases for V and 3 bases for J; bases not matched to a gene: 12. The CDR3 has 16 amino acids. The germline gives CDR1 LNHDA, CDR2 SQIVND (reference sequence). This CDR3 is CASSPRAGGLLYEQYF. The CDR3 coding sequence is TGTGCCAGTAGTCCCCGGGCAGGGGGCTTACTCTACGAGCAGTACTTC.

V gene TRBV5-4 combines with J gene TRBJ2-6; 9 nucleotides align to TRBD1. Germline V CDR1 and CDR2: SGHNT, YYREEE (reference sequence). V gave up 4 bases and J gave up 8 bases; unmatched junction bases: 7. The CDR3 contains 15 residues. This chain's CDR3 is CASSAPGQGSNVLTF. The CDR3 nucleotides read TGTGCCAGCAGCGCCCCGGGACAGGGCTCCAACGTCCTGACTTTC.

This chain joins TRBV7-9 and TRBJ2-1, with 7 bases lining up with TRBD2. Germline loops: CDR1 SEHNR, CDR2 FQNEAQ (reference sequence). Trimming cost V 1 base and J 5 bases; bases outside gene matches: 8. The CDR3 totals 16 residues. CDR3 residues: CASSLGSSGTDNEQFF. CDR3 DNA sequence: TGTGCCAGCAGCTTAGGTAGCAGCGGGACTGACAATGAGCAGTTCTTC.

CDR3 in amino acids: CASSLRERLVNEQYF. The CDR3 DNA reads TGTGCCAGCAGCTTGAGGGAGAGGCTCGTCAACGAGCAGTACTTC. V usage is TRBV7-2 and J usage is TRBJ2-7, with a tentative D call TRBD2 (5 bases). The germline V gene encodes CDR1 SGHTA and CDR2 FQGNSA. V gave up 3 bases and J gave up 5 bases, with 17 bases separating them. This CDR3 region has 15 residues.

This clone was found a few times. The chain carries TRBV12-3 or TRBV12-4 and TRBJ1-1; TRBD1 is a possible D gene (5 bases). The CDR3 is made up of 11 amino acids. Trimming stripped 4 bases from V and 10 bases from J, with 10 bases between. The DNA for the CDR3 is TGTGCCAGCAGTTCAGGGTTGCGAGCTTTCTTT. It encodes CASSSGLRAFF.

This clone was recorded only once. V usage is TRBV7-9 and J usage is TRBJ2-7, with D perhaps matching TRBD2 (6 bases). The CDR3 extends over 13 amino acids. The V end lost 0 bases, the J end lost 3 bases, and 6 bases lay between the germline ends. The germline V gene encodes CDR1 SEHNR and CDR2 FQNEAQ (reference sequence). CDR3 DNA: TGTGCCAGCAGCTTAGCGGGAGGCTACGAGCAGTACTTC. Translation gives CASSLAGGYEQYF.

V gene TRBV5-1 combines with J gene TRBJ1-6; a possible D gene is TRBD1 (5 bases). The V end lost 2 bases, the J end lost 7 bases, and 10 bases lay between the germline ends. Germline V lookup: CDR1 SGHRS, CDR2 YFSETQ. The CDR3 is 14 residues long. DNA for the CDR3: TGCGCCAGCAGCTTATCAGGGAACAATTCACCCCTCCACTTT. As protein: CASSLSGNNSPLHF.

The chain couples TRBV9 to TRBJ1-6; 8 positions agree with TRBD1. This CDR3 contains 14 residues. After removal of 2 bases from V and 10 bases from J, the junction contained 5 bases not matched to a gene. Germline CDR1 is SGDLS and CDR2 is YYNGEE. CDR3 region: CASSVQGAASPLHF. The CDR3 nucleotides read TGTGCCAGCAGCGTCCAGGGGGCAGCCTCACCCCTCCACTTT. Together with reference TRBV9 and TRBJ1-6, the CDR3 gives the full variable domain: DSGVTQTPKHLITATGQRVTLRCSPRSGDLSVYWYQQSLDQGLQFLIQYYNGEERAKGNILERFSAQQFPDLHSELNLSSLELGDSALYFCASSVQGAASPLHFGNGTRLTVT.

This chain connects TRBV25-1 to TRBJ2-5; D might be TRBD1 (6 bases). The V and J ends lost 5 bases and 0 bases respectively, with 10 bases between them. From germline, CDR1 is MGHDK and CDR2 SYGVNS. The CDR3 consists of 14 residues. CDR3 amino acids: CASSPQGYQETQYF. The CDR3 bases are TGTGCCAGCAGTCCGCAGGGGTACCAAGAGACCCAGTACTTC.

The V and J genes are TRBV27 and TRBJ2-7; D uncertain. The ends were cut back, 1 base at V and 0 bases at J, with 7 bases in the middle. In germline, CDR1 is MNHEY, CDR2 SMNVEV (reference sequence). This CDR3 spans 14 amino acids. The CDR3 DNA reads TGTGCCAGCAGTTTATGGGCTAACTCCTACGAGCAGTACTTC. This codes for CASSLWANSYEQYF.

The chain employs TRBV18 and TRBJ1-3, with a weak D call TRBD1 (5 bases). Deletions cut 6 bases from V and 3 bases from J, with 15 bases between. Looked up from germline, CDR1 is KGHSH and CDR2 is LQKENI. CDR3 length: 15 residues. Written as DNA, the CDR3 is TGTGCCAGCTCGCCGCAGGGAATGGGTGGAAACACCATATATTTT. This gives the protein CASSPQGMGGNTIYF.

The gene calls are TRBV18 and TRBJ1-2; 7 bases fit TRBD1. From germline, CDR1 is KGHSH and CDR2 LQKENI. The CDR3 spans 14 residues. The ends lost 3 bases at V and 6 bases at J; junction bases unmatched: 7. CDR3 residues: CASSPDRAFDGYTF. The CDR3 DNA sequence: TGTGCCAGCTCACCCGACAGGGCATTCGATGGCTACACCTTC.

The chain uses TRBV3-1 (or the pseudogene TRBV3-2) and TRBJ1-1; TRBD1 agrees at 7 bases. The CDR3 runs 14 residues. The V gene end was trimmed by 2 bases and the J gene end by 6 bases; junction bases not matched to a gene: 6. The germline V gene encodes CDR1 LGHDT and CDR2 YNNKEL (reference sequence). In DNA form, the CDR3 reads TGTGCCAGCAGCCAACACAGGGGAACGGCTGAAGCTTTCTTT. Residues: CASSQHRGTAEAFF.

This clone turned up a few times. The rearrangement links TRBV11-3 to TRBJ2-1; D possibly corresponds to TRBD1 (5 bases). CDR3 size: 14 residues. The ends were cut back, 6 bases at V and 6 bases at J, with 15 bases in the middle. Germline assignment: CDR1 SGHNT and CDR2 YENEEA. The CDR3 loop is CASSSGYLGNEQFF. CDR3 sequence (DNA): TGTGCCAGCAGTTCAGGGTATCTTGGCAATGAGCAGTTCTTC.

J is TRBJ1-1 and V is TRBV6-5, with TRBD1 matching over 10 bases. The CDR3 contains 14 residues. Germline CDR1 MNHEY, CDR2 SVGAGI. V lost 5 bases and J lost 7; bases outside the gene matches: 7. This chain's CDR3 is CASSSDRGRGEAFF. The CDR3 nucleotides read TGTGCCAGCAGTAGTGACAGGGGGCGCGGTGAAGCTTTCTTT.

This clone came up once. This chain links TRBV5-1 with TRBJ2-2; D not certain. Germline CDR1 reads SGHRS; CDR2 reads YFSETQ. The CDR3 spans 12 residues. V gave up 4 bases and J gave up 2 bases, with 3 bases separating them. The CDR3 region has the DNA TGCGCCAGCAGCCTAAACACCGGGGAGCTGTTTTTT. Translation: CASSLNTGELFF.

This chain joins TRBV7-8 and TRBJ2-7; 9 nucleotides line up with TRBD1. This CDR3 region has 16 residues. Germline CDR1 is SGHVS and CDR2 is FQNEAQ. V lost 0 bases, J lost 2 bases, and 5 bases stayed unmatched. CDR3 amino acids: CASSLAGTGKAYEQYF. For the CDR3, the DNA is TGTGCCAGCAGCTTAGCCGGGACAGGGAAAGCCTACGAGCAGTACTTC.